This is a list of T cell receptor beta chains from one sample in a study of blood T cell repertoires in COVID-19. TCRdb keeps only in-frame clones here, not all; method: immunoSEQ multiplex PCR. The table includes hundreds of thousands of clones, about 90% detected once. Sequencing used peripheral blood. The source of these receptors is a man between 60 and 70 years old with COVID-19, enrolled during active disease. CDR3s include the opening cysteine and the closing phenylalanine or tryptophan. Each record gives: J gene, clone size, V gene, D gene, CDR3 protein, CDR3 DNA. D genes are given only for firm matches. Clone size is not always given. Where it is, it says once, few, many or a class for expanded clones.

TRBJ2-1 NA TRBV11-2 TRBD2 CASKGAGGPHNEQFF TGTGCCAGCAAGGGAGCGGGAGGGCCTCACAATGAGCAGTTCTTC
TRBJ1-4 NA TRBV2 TRBD1 CASSGDSSKLFF TGTGCCAGCAGTGGGGACAGTTCAAAACTGTTTTTT
TRBJ2-7 NA TRBV19 NA CASSSSPGGGLSYEQYF TGTGCCAGTAGTAGTTCCCCCGGAGGGGGCCTCTCCTACGAGCAGTACTTC
TRBJ1-4 NA TRBV7-6 NA CASSSAWGRANEKLFF TGTGCCAGCAGCTCAGCCTGGGGCCGGGCTAATGAAAAACTGTTTTTT
TRBJ1-1 NA TRBV18 NA CASSPRSGPGENTEAFF TGTGCCAGCTCACCACGGTCCGGGCCAGGGGAGAACACTGAAGCTTTCTTT
TRBJ2-3 NA TRBV9 TRBD2 CASSVGLAGGRDTQYF TGTGCCAGCAGCGTAGGTCTAGCGGGGGGGAGGGATACGCAGTATTTT
TRBJ2-7 NA TRBV5-1 NA CASTTKNDYEQYF TGCGCCAGCACGACAAAAAATGACTACGAGCAGTACTTC
TRBJ2-7 NA TRBV18 TRBD1 CASSPPGQASYEQYF TGTGCCAGCTCACCTCCGGGACAGGCCTCCTACGAGCAGTACTTC
TRBJ2-1 NA TRBV3-1/TRBV3-2 TRBD2 CASSQDILAGVDNEQFF TGTGCCAGCAGCCAAGATATACTAGCGGGAGTGGACAATGAGCAGTTCTTC
TRBJ1-4 NA TRBV7-9 TRBD1 CASSSGQVGRPNEKLFF TGTGCCAGCAGTTCTGGACAGGTGGGGCGGCCGAATGAAAAACTGTTTTTT
TRBJ1-1 NA TRBV4-2 TRBD1 CASSWGQGTNTEAFF TGTGCCAGCAGCTGGGGACAGGGGACGAACACTGAAGCTTTCTTT
TRBJ1-2 once TRBV24-1 TRBD1 CATRALGTGDGYTF TGTGCCACCAGAGCCCTGGGGACAGGCGATGGCTACACCTTC
TRBJ1-1 NA TRBV19 TRBD1 CASSIAGGLNTEAFF TGTGCCAGTAGTATAGCAGGGGGTTTGAACACTGAAGCTTTCTTT
TRBJ1-2 NA TRBV6-6 NA CASSYSGRSNYGYTF TGTGCCAGCAGTTACTCGGGCAGATCTAACTATGGCTACACCTTC
TRBJ2-3 once TRBV30 TRBD1 CAQGQDSTDTQYF TGTGCCCAGGGACAGGATAGCACAGATACGCAGTATTTT
TRBJ2-1 NA TRBV2 NA CASSSQGLSDEQFF TGTGCCAGCAGTTCCCAGGGACTTAGCGATGAGCAGTTCTTC
TRBJ1-1 NA TRBV29-1 TRBD1 CSARTGGGVTEAFF TGCAGCGCGAGGACAGGGGGCGGCGTCACTGAAGCTTTCTTT
TRBJ1-2 NA TRBV15 NA CATSTWGGRGINYGYTF TGTGCCACCAGCACTTGGGGGGGGCGCGGGATAAACTATGGCTACACCTTC
TRBJ1-5 NA TRBV7-9 TRBD1 CASSSTGDSNQPQHF TGTGCCAGCAGCTCTACAGGGGATAGCAATCAGCCCCAGCATTTT
TRBJ2-1 NA TRBV4-1 NA CASSPRAAMSYNEQFF TGCGCCAGCAGCCCGCGGGCAGCGATGTCCTACAATGAGCAGTTCTTC
TRBJ2-7 NA TRBV10-3 NA CAVAGQYEQYF TGTGCCGTTGCGGGACAGTACGAGCAGTACTTC
TRBJ2-2 once TRBV3-1/TRBV3-2 TRBD2 CASSQAGGPTGELFF TGTGCCAGCAGCCAGGCGGGGGGCCCCACCGGGGAGCTGTTTTTT
TRBJ2-2 once TRBV6-6 NA CASTHLEGELFF TGTGCCAGCACCCATCTTGAGGGGGAGCTGTTTTTT
TRBJ1-2 once TRBV9 NA CASSVDVRAGDGYTF TGTGCCAGCAGCGTAGATGTTCGGGCAGGGGATGGCTACACCTTC
TRBJ2-2 NA TRBV5-1 NA CASSYQWGPGELFF TGCGCCAGCAGCTACCAATGGGGGCCCGGGGAGCTGTTTTTT
TRBJ1-1 once TRBV18 NA CASSPPGHTPNTEAFF TGTGCCAGCTCACCACCGGGCCACACTCCGAACACTGAAGCTTTCTTT
TRBJ1-2 NA TRBV29-1 TRBD1 CSVEDPDRGIWGYTF TGCAGCGTTGAAGACCCGGACAGGGGGATATGGGGCTACACCTTC
TRBJ2-7 NA TRBV4-3 TRBD2 CASSHLGASGANEQYF TGCGCCAGCAGCCACTTAGGGGCGAGCGGGGCTAACGAGCAGTACTTC
TRBJ1-6 NA TRBV7-2 TRBD1 CASSRRTGGNSPLHF TGTGCCAGCAGCCGTCGGACAGGCGGCAATTCACCCCTCCACTTT
TRBJ2-1 NA TRBV19 TRBD1 CASSIAQGAYNEQFF TGTGCCAGTAGTATAGCACAGGGGGCTTACAATGAGCAGTTCTTC
TRBJ2-1 NA TRBV11-2 NA CASSLGQGHEQFF TGTGCCAGCAGCTTAGGCCAGGGTCATGAGCAGTTCTTC
TRBJ1-1 NA TRBV28 TRBD1 CASSLVTGAYTEAFF TGTGCCAGCAGTTTAGTAACAGGGGCCTACACTGAAGCTTTCTTT
TRBJ2-7 NA TRBV29-1 NA CSVRLQGSYEQYF TGCAGCGTAAGGTTACAGGGCTCCTACGAGCAGTACTTC
TRBJ2-2 NA TRBV18 TRBD2 CASSPKGLAGSNTGELFF TGTGCCAGCTCACCAAAGGGACTAGCGGGTTCGAACACCGGGGAGCTGTTTTTT
TRBJ2-7 NA TRBV5-5 NA CASSYKGEAGDFYEQYF TGTGCCAGCAGTTATAAAGGGGAGGCAGGCGATTTTTACGAGCAGTACTTC
TRBJ2-7 NA TRBV2 NA CASSLRGINEQYF TGTGCCAGCAGTTTACGGGGGATCAACGAGCAGTACTTC
TRBJ1-4 NA TRBV30 NA CAWSVIRGPTNEKLFF TGTGCCTGGAGTGTAATCCGGGGTCCAACTAATGAAAAACTGTTTTTT
TRBJ2-3 NA TRBV11-2 TRBD2 CASSTSGGNTQYF TGTGCCAGCAGTACTAGCGGGGGCAATACGCAGTATTTT
TRBJ2-7 NA TRBV18 NA CASSLSPRGAFYEQYF TGTGCCAGCTCTCTCTCCCCACGGGGGGCTTTCTACGAGCAGTACTTC
TRBJ1-1 NA TRBV6-5 NA CASITGMANTEAFF TGTGCCAGCATAACAGGGATGGCGAACACTGAAGCTTTCTTT
TRBJ1-3 NA TRBV4-3 TRBD1 CASSQEDRDAGNTIYF TGCGCCAGCAGCCAAGAAGACAGGGATGCTGGAAACACCATATATTTT
TRBJ1-1 NA TRBV5-1 TRBD1 CASSLVAGGPEEAFF TGCGCCAGCAGCTTGGTGGCAGGGGGGCCCGAGGAAGCTTTCTTT
TRBJ2-3 NA TRBV18 TRBD1 CASSPQGVGTDTQYF TGTGCCAGCTCACCCCAGGGGGTGGGCACAGATACGCAGTATTTT
TRBJ2-7 NA TRBV29-1 TRBD1 CSVGDSSYEQYF TGCAGCGTGGGGGACAGTTCCTACGAGCAGTACTTC
TRBJ2-1 NA TRBV21-1 NA CASTEGQGGLEQFF TGTGCCAGCACTGAAGGACAGGGGGGGTTGGAGCAGTTCTTC
TRBJ2-7 NA TRBV7-2 NA CASSPDTYYEQYF TGTGCCAGCAGCCCAGACACGTACTACGAGCAGTACTTC
TRBJ1-2 NA TRBV27 NA CASRFGTVTNYGYTF TGTGCCAGCAGATTTGGGACTGTGACTAACTATGGCTACACCTTC
TRBJ1-1 NA TRBV5-1 TRBD1 CASSPRQGKDTEAFF TGCGCCAGCAGCCCTCGACAGGGTAAGGACACTGAAGCTTTCTTT
TRBJ2-1 NA TRBV9 TRBD2 CASSVGAGGAIEQFF TGTGCCAGCAGCGTAGGAGCGGGAGGGGCAATTGAGCAGTTCTTC